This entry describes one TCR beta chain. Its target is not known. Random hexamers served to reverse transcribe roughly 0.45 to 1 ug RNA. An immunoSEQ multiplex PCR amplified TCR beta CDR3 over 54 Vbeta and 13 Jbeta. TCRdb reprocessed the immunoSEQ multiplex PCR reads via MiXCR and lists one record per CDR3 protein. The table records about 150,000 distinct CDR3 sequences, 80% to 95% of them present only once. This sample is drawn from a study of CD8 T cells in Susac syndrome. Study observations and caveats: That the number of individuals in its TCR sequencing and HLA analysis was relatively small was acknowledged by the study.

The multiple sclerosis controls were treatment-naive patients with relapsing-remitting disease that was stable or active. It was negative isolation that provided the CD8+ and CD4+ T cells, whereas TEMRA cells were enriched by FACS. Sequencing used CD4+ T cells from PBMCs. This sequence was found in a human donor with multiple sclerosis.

Written as DNA, the CDR3 is TGTGCCAGCAGCTTGGACATAAAAGGAGAGGAGACCCAGTACTTC. This encodes CASSLDIKGEETQYF. The chain employs TRBV5-4 and TRBJ2-5; D not resolved. In germline, CDR1 is SGHNT, CDR2 YYREEE (reference sequence). The CDR3 contains 15 residues. V lost 0 bases and J lost 5, with 14 bases in between.